This T cell receptor beta chain appears in the sequencing data of a study of blood T cell repertoires in COVID-19. Overall study: Samples came from the United States, Italy and Spain, spanning acute and convalescent COVID-19. T cells, B-cell-depleted T cells, or PBMCs provided the cDNA or gDNA that served as material.

Source study methods: For nucleated cells, counts were estimated from reference gene primer amplification. The repertoire was sequenced with immunoSEQ multiplex PCR; TCRdb's copy has only in-frame clones and lacks some. D and trimming come from the DNA, and the V and J calls and clone size come from that table. The data hold some 230,000 clones, with approximately 85% observed a single time. V was pared by 2 bases and J by 8 bases, with 12 bases between. The CDR3 runs to 14 residues. Germline V CDR1 and CDR2: LGHNA, YSLEER. V gene TRBV4-3 combines with J gene TRBJ1-4; D remains ambiguous. The origin of this receptor is a middle-aged man with acute or convalescent COVID-19. Sequenced sample: peripheral blood. The CDR3 spells CASSQLLGDEKLFF. The DNA for the CDR3 is TGCGCCAGCAGCCAACTCCTCGGAGACGAAAAACTGTTTTTT.